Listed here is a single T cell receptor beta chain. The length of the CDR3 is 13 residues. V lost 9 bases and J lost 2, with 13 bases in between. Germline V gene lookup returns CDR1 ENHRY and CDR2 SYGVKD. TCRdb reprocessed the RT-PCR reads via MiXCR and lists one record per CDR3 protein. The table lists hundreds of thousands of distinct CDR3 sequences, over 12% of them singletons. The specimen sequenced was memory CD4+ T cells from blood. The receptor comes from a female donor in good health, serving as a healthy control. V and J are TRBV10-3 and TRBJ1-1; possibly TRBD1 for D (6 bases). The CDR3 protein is CAMNGQPNTEAFF. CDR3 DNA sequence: TGTGCCATGAACGGACAGCCCAACACTGAAGCTTTCTTT.